The text below deals with one TCR beta chain. Trimming stripped 5 bases from V and 0 bases from J, with 9 bases between. This CDR3 is built from 14 residues. The germline gives CDR1 MDHEN, CDR2 SYDVKM. This record comes from a study of PD-L1 blockade in urothelial cancer. Here immunoSEQ multiplex PCR was the method, and the copy in TCRdb shows in-frame clones only, minus some. The repertoire includes 70,000 to 85,000 clones, around 84% of them detected once, and roughly 4.5% sits in the top ten. The rearrangement joins TRBV28 to TRBJ2-3; D might be TRBD2 (5 bases). The sequencing used PBMCs, collected around atezolizumab (anti-PD-L1) treatment. The receptor was isolated from a man aged 70 or older with urothelial cancer. CDR3 in amino acids: CASSGAASTDTQYF. The CDR3 coding sequence is TGTGCCAGCAGTGGAGCGGCTAGCACAGATACGCAGTATTTT.